A single sample gave rise to the 32 T cell receptor beta chains below, sequenced in a study of blood T cell repertoires in COVID-19. TCRdb's table, derived via immunoSEQ multiplex PCR, lists solely in-frame clones and lacks some. The sample carries fewer than 120,000 clones, roughly 82% recorded once. Sequenced material: peripheral blood. Receptors originate from a woman aged 60-75 years with acute or convalescent COVID-19.

The chain recombines TRBV9 with TRBJ1-1; 7 nucleotides match TRBD1. J was trimmed by 1 base and V by 4 bases; bases with no gene match: 4. The germline gives CDR1 SGDLS, CDR2 YYNGEE. The CDR3 extends over 14 amino acids. CDR3: CASSMTGRNTEAFF. The CDR3 DNA sequence: TGTGCCAGCAGCATGACAGGGAGGAACACTGAAGCTTTCTTT.

This sequence joins TRBV6-5 and TRBJ1-2; unclear D gene. With 2 bases removed from V and 2 bases from J, the gap between germline ends came to 9 bases. Germline V gene lookup returns CDR1 MNHEY and CDR2 SVGAGI. This CDR3 comprises 14 residues. CDR3 DNA sequence: TGTGCCAGCAGTTACGGAGGGAAAAACTATGGCTACACCTTC. Protein sequence: CASSYGGKNYGYTF.

The chain is built from TRBV7-9 and TRBJ2-5; 7 nucleotides align to TRBD2. There are 16 residues in the CDR3. Trimming took 8 bases from V and 2 from J; bases not matched to a gene: 14. Germline-derived CDR1 and CDR2 are SEHNR and FQNEAQ (reference sequence). The CDR3 DNA sequence: TGTGCCAGCGAGGCTTGGAGGCGGGGGAGGCAAGAGACCCAGTACTTC. Amino acid sequence: CASEAWRRGRQETQYF.

The chain has TRBV20-1 and TRBJ2-5; no firm D call. This CDR3 contains 11 residues. Germline loops: CDR1 DFQATT, CDR2 SNEGSKA (reference sequence). In DNA form, the CDR3 reads TGCAGCGCCTACCTGAGAGAGACCCAGTACTTC. It specifies CSAYLRETQYF.

The rearrangement links TRBV4-3 to TRBJ1-6; 7 bases agree with TRBD1. Germline CDR1 is LGHNA and CDR2 is YSLEER. This CDR3 contains 17 residues. After removal of 3 bases from V and 7 bases from J, the junction contained 12 bases not matched to a gene. The CDR3 sequence is CASSQGTEGASNSPLHF. The CDR3 DNA reads TGCGCCAGCAGCCAGGGTACAGAGGGGGCCTCGAATTCACCCCTCCACTTT.

The CDR3: CASSTPGTIYEQYF. CDR3 sequence (DNA): TGTGCCAGCAGCACACCCGGGACTATCTACGAGCAGTACTTC. The genes are TRBV3-1 (or the pseudogene TRBV3-2) and TRBJ2-7; 7 bases agree with TRBD2. Trimming took 5 bases from V and 3 from J; bases not matched to a gene: 7. Germline CDR1 reads LGHDT; CDR2 reads YNNKEL (reference sequence). This CDR3 contains 14 residues.

The chain recombines TRBV24-1 with TRBJ1-1; weak D call: TRBD1 (5 bases). Trimming cost V 6 bases and J 5 bases, with 18 bases left between them. Germline assignment: CDR1 KGHDR and CDR2 SFDVKD. This CDR3 region has 15 residues. CDR3 amino acids: CATSSGSWGGTEAFF. The CDR3 DNA reads as TGTGCCACCAGTTCTGGATCCTGGGGGGGGACTGAAGCTTTCTTT.

The J gene is TRBJ2-2, the V gene TRBV2; the match to TRBD1 covers 7 bases. This CDR3 has 15 amino acids. Trimming at V came to 6 bases and at J to 2 bases, leaving 6 bases not matched to a gene. CDR1 is SNHLY, CDR2 FYNNEI, per germline. The CDR3 loop is CASRQGDPNTGELFF. DNA of the CDR3: TGTGCCAGCAGGCAGGGGGACCCCAACACCGGGGAGCTGTTTTTT.

The J gene is TRBJ1-4, the V gene TRBV6-5; 7 positions match TRBD1. CDR1 MNHEY and CDR2 SVGAGI come from the germline V gene. Germline trimming cut 6 bases from V and 2 bases from J; bases unmatched to any gene: 3. CDR3 length: 14 residues. CDR3 DNA: TGTGCCAGCAGGACAGGGAACACTAATGAAAAACTGTTTTTT. Residues: CASRTGNTNEKLFF.

The chain links TRBV7-9 to TRBJ2-7; D is possibly TRBD2 (5 bases). The CDR3 spans 14 residues. Trimming left V 5 bases short and J 4 bases short, with 15 bases between. From germline, CDR1 is SEHNR and CDR2 FQNEAQ (reference sequence). CDR3 DNA sequence: TGTGCCAGCAGCCCGGCGGGCTCGGGATACGAGCAGTACTTC. Translated: CASSPAGSGYEQYF.

The chain carries TRBV19 and TRBJ1-3; TRBD1 matches at 7 bases. The germline gives CDR1 LNHDA, CDR2 SQIVND (reference sequence). The J segment lost 2 bases and the V segment lost 4 bases, leaving 8 bases of the junction unmatched. The CDR3 runs to 16 residues. CDR3: CASSTPNRGTGNTIYF. Written as DNA, the CDR3 is TGTGCCAGTAGTACTCCAAACAGGGGTACTGGAAACACCATATATTTT.

The J gene is TRBJ2-7, the V gene TRBV27, with 7 bases that match TRBD1. CDR3 length equals 13 residues. The germline V gene encodes CDR1 MNHEY and CDR2 SMNVEV (reference sequence). Trimming removed 11 bases from V and 3 bases from J; junction bases left unmatched: 10. The CDR3 spells CALHRDSYYEQYF. The CDR3 DNA reads as TGTGCCCTTCACCGGGACAGCTACTACGAGCAGTACTTC.

In this sample, this clone turned up a few times. The chain has TRBV12-3 or TRBV12-4 and TRBJ1-5, with D unclear. This CDR3 has 13 residues. V shed 5 bases and J shed 1 base, with 6 bases lying between them. The CDR3 coding sequence is TGTGCCAGCAGTAAACAAAGCAATCAGCCCCAGCATTTT. Encoded protein: CASSKQSNQPQHF.

The CDR3 nucleotides read TGTGCCAGCAGCGTGAGTGGAGTTAGCACAGATACGCAGTATTTT. The encoded protein is CASSVSGVSTDTQYF. V is TRBV9 and J is TRBJ2-3, with D uncertain. The V end was cut by 2 bases, the J end by 0 bases, with 10 bases between. The germline V gene encodes CDR1 SGDLS and CDR2 YYNGEE. The CDR3 contains 15 residues. Full variable domain (remainder filled in from reference TRBV9 and TRBJ2-3): DSGVTQTPKHLITATGQRVTLRCSPRSGDLSVYWYQQSLDQGLQFLIQYYNGEERAKGNILERFSAQQFPDLHSELNLSSLELGDSALYFCASSVSGVSTDTQYFGPGTRLTVL.

The chain is built from TRBV30 and TRBJ2-2; TRBD2 is a possible D gene (5 bases). Germline CDR1 reads GTSNPN; CDR2 reads SVGIG (reference sequence). The V end was cut by 3 bases, the J end by 3 bases, with 11 bases between. This CDR3 comprises 14 residues. The CDR3 DNA reads as TGTGCCTGGAGAGTAGGCGGGTACACCGGGGAGCTGTTTTTT. Protein product: CAWRVGGYTGELFF.

This clone was recorded many times. The rearrangement uses TRBV5-4 and TRBJ1-2, with D possibly being TRBD1 (5 bases). Between the trimmed V and J ends, which lost 0 bases and 8 bases, there was a span of 20 bases. The CDR3 sequence is 16 residues long. In germline, CDR1 is SGHNT, CDR2 YYREEE (reference sequence). The CDR3 DNA reads as TGTGCCAGCAGCTTGGGGGTTGGGGGGAGCCATTTCGGCTACACCTTC. It is translated as CASSLGVGGSHFGYTF.

The rearrangement uses TRBV6-5 and TRBJ1-4; TRBD1 is a possible D gene (6 bases). Germline CDR1 MNHEY, CDR2 SVGAGI. The CDR3 is made up of 14 amino acids. V was cut by 5 bases and J by 0 bases, with 7 bases left in between. The CDR3 reads CASSRQATNEKLFF. The DNA for the CDR3 is TGTGCCAGCAGTCGACAGGCAACTAATGAAAAACTGTTTTTT.

CDR3 protein: CASSPLLEDRGGSGANVLTF. For the CDR3, the DNA is TGTGCCAGCAGTCCCCTCCTCGAAGACAGGGGAGGCTCTGGGGCCAACGTCCTGACTTTC. V is TRBV6-6 and J is TRBJ2-6; 8 nucleotides match TRBD1. The germline V gene encodes CDR1 MNHNY and CDR2 SVGAGI (reference sequence). This CDR3 comprises 20 residues. The trim removed 5 bases at V and 0 bases at J, leaving 15 bases unmatched.

The chain couples TRBV2 to TRBJ1-5; TRBD1 might be the D (6 bases). V shed 4 bases and J shed 7 bases, with 11 bases lying between them. The CDR3 is made up of 13 amino acids. Germline V gives CDR1 SNHLY, CDR2 FYNNEI. The CDR3 loop reads CASSVGRGQPQHF. The CDR3 DNA follows: TGTGCCAGCAGTGTGGGCAGGGGACAGCCCCAGCATTTT.

The chain has TRBV18 and TRBJ1-2, with a possible D match to TRBD1 (5 bases). V lost 1 base and J lost 2, with 11 bases in between. CDR1 is KGHSH and CDR2 is LQKENI in the germline V gene. This CDR3 comprises 15 residues. CDR3 nucleotides: TGTGCCAGCTCACCACTCTGGGGCCCCAACTATGGCTACACCTTC. It encodes CASSPLWGPNYGYTF.

J is TRBJ1-6 and V is TRBV4-1, with D tentatively TRBD1 (5 bases). The CDR3 extends over 14 amino acids. Trimming took off 4 bases at V and 7 bases at J, with 11 bases between the two ends. Germline CDR1 reads MGHRA; CDR2 reads YSYEKL. For the CDR3, the DNA is TGCGCCAGCAGCCCGGCCCCAGGGAATTCACCCCTCCACTTT. It specifies CASSPAPGNSPLHF.

This sequence joins TRBV4-1 and TRBJ2-7; 8 bases line up with TRBD1. The CDR3 loop spans 14 amino acids. Germline CDR1 MGHRA, CDR2 YSYEKL. Germline trimming cut 3 bases from V and 2 bases from J; bases unmatched to any gene: 3. CDR3 nucleotides: TGCGCCAGCAGCCAGCCGGGACAGGCCTACGAGCAGTACTTC. This sequence encodes CASSQPGQAYEQYF.

V is TRBV7-9 and J is TRBJ2-3, with 8 bases fitting TRBD2. The CDR3 consists of 14 residues. The germline CDR1 and CDR2 sequences are SEHNR and FQNEAQ (reference sequence). Trimming at V came to 5 bases and at J to 4 bases, leaving 5 bases not matched to a gene. CDR3 sequence (DNA): TGTGCCAGCAGCCACGGGCGGGGGGCAGATACGCAGTATTTT. This codes for CASSHGRGADTQYF.

This sequence joins TRBV18 and TRBJ2-5; no clear D gene. Germline V gene data show CDR1 as KGHSH and CDR2 as LQKENI. The ends were cut back, 3 bases at V and 0 bases at J, with 8 bases in the middle. The CDR3 consists of 14 residues. The CDR3 is CASSPRKYQETQYF. The DNA for the CDR3 is TGTGCCAGCTCACCCAGAAAGTACCAAGAGACCCAGTACTTC. Using reference TRBV18 and TRBJ2-5 for the parts outside the CDR3, the full variable domain is NAGVMQNPRHLVRRRGQEARLRCSPMKGHSHVYWYRQLPEEGLKFMVYLQKENIIDESGMPKERFSAEFPKEGPSILRIQQVVRGDSAAYFCASSPRKYQETQYFGPGTRLLVL.

The V and J genes are TRBV4-1 and TRBJ1-5; D possibly corresponds to TRBD1 (6 bases). Germline V gives CDR1 MGHRA, CDR2 YSYEKL. The CDR3 is 18 residues long. Trimming shortened V by 0 bases and J by 3 bases, and 18 bases separated the two germline ends. The CDR3 here is CASSQDVGAALPNQPQHF. The CDR3 bases are TGCGCCAGCAGCCAAGACGTGGGGGCGGCATTGCCCAATCAGCCCCAGCATTTT.

This clone was counted once. This chain links TRBV12-3 or TRBV12-4 with TRBJ2-1; D uncertain. The CDR3 runs 12 residues. V was pared by 2 bases and J by 4 bases, with 3 bases between. CDR3 coding DNA: TGTGCCAGCAGTTTACGTTACAATGAGCAGTTCTTC. Protein sequence: CASSLRYNEQFF.

Only a few counts were recorded for this clone. The chain is built from TRBV6-5 and TRBJ1-4; 9 bases match TRBD1. Germline V gene lookup returns CDR1 MNHEY and CDR2 SVGAGI. The V segment lost 4 bases and the J segment 4 bases; nucleotides outside the gene matches: 7. CDR3 length: 16 amino acids. This chain's CDR3 is CASSLITGGVNEKLFF. CDR3 coding DNA: TGTGCCAGCAGTTTGATCACAGGGGGCGTTAATGAAAAACTGTTTTTT.

This chain connects TRBV20-1 to TRBJ2-1, with D hard to call. This CDR3 comprises 10 residues. The germline CDR1 and CDR2 sequences are DFQATT and SNEGSKA (reference sequence). V was trimmed by 6 bases and J by 6 bases, leaving 6 bases between them. In DNA, the CDR3 is TGCAGTGCCCTTTTCAATGAGCAGTTCTTC. Residues: CSALFNEQFF.

The genes are TRBV21-1 and TRBJ1-2; TRBD1 was called by the table and not checked on the DNA. TRBV21-1 is a pseudogene. This CDR3 has 16 residues. The CDR3 reads CASSNKGGQGEYGYTF. CDR3 DNA sequence: TGTGCCAGCAGCAATAAAGGGGGACAGGGGGAGTATGGCTACACCTTC.

The rearrangement links TRBV7-9 to TRBJ1-2; D not resolved. Germline-derived CDR1 and CDR2 are SEHNR and FQNEAQ (reference sequence). This CDR3 is 14 amino acids long. Between the trimmed V and J ends, which lost 1 base and 6 bases, there was a span of 12 bases. This chain's CDR3 is CASSLGEGSNGYTF. In nucleotides, the CDR3 is TGTGCCAGCAGCTTAGGTGAGGGAAGTAATGGCTACACCTTC.

The V call is TRBV5-5, the J call TRBJ1-2, with a tentative D call TRBD1 (6 bases). The V and J ends lost 2 bases and 0 bases respectively, with 26 bases between them. Germline CDR1 is SGHKS and CDR2 is YYEKEE (reference sequence). The CDR3 sequence is 20 residues long. The CDR3 nucleotides are TGTGCCAGCAGCTTAGGACAAAGGGTCGTAGGGACAAGAGCTAACTATGGCTACACCTTC. Residues: CASSLGQRVVGTRANYGYTF.

J is TRBJ2-2 and V is TRBV5-8, with TRBD2 matching 15 bases. The CDR3 sequence is 17 residues long. Germline CDR1 reads SGHTS; CDR2 reads YDEGEE. V lost 4 bases, J lost 4 bases, and 5 bases stayed unmatched. CDR3 DNA: TGTGCCAGCAGCCTCGGGACTAGCGGGGGGTCCACCGGGGAGCTGTTTTTT. This translates into CASSLGTSGGSTGELFF.